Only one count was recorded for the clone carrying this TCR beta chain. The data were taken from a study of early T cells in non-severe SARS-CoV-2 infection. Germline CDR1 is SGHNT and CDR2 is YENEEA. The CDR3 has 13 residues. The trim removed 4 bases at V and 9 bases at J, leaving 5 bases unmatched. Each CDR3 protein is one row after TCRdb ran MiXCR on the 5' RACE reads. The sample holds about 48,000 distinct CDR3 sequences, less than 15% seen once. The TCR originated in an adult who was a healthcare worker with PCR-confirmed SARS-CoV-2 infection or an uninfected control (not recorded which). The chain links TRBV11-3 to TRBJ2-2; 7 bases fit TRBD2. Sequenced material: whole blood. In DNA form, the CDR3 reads TGTGCCAGCAGCTGGGGGGAGGGCCGGGAGCTGTTTTTT. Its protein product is CASSWGEGRELFF.